The source of this T cell receptor (beta chain) is a study of blood T cell repertoires in COVID-19. Across the study: Samples of COVID-19 (acute and convalescent) were obtained from the United States, Italy and Spain. T cells, B-cell-depleted T cells, or PBMCs provided the cDNA or gDNA that served as material.

Clones were read by immunoSEQ multiplex PCR, and TCRdb kept only the in-frame ones, dropping some. The repertoire includes some 11,000 clones, about 90% of them detected once, and approximately 30% sits in the top ten. The CDR3 has 14 amino acids. Germline-derived CDR1 and CDR2 are SGHNT and YENEEA. V was pared by 6 bases and J by 5 bases, with 7 bases of the junction left unmatched. The sequence was collected from a woman in her sixties or seventies with active COVID-19. Sequenced: peripheral blood. The rearrangement uses TRBV11-3 and TRBJ1-1; the match to TRBD1 covers 9 bases. CDR3 nucleotides: TGTGCCAGCAGACAGGGACAGGGACGGACTGAAGCTTTCTTT. Its protein is CASRQGQGRTEAFF.